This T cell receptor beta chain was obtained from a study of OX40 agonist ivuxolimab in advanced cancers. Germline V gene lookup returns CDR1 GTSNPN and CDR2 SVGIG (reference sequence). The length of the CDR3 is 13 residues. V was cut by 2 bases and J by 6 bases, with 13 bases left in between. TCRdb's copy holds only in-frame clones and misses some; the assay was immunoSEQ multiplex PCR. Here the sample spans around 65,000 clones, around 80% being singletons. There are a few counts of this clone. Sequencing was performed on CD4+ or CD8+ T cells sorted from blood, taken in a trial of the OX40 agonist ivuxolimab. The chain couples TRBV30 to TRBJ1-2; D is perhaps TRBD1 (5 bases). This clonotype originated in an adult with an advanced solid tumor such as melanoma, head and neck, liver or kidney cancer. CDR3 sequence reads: CAWSRGWGDGYTF. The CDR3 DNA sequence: TGTGCCTGGAGTCGAGGGTGGGGCGATGGCTACACCTTC.